A single sample gave rise to the 28 T cell receptor beta chains below, sequenced in a study of Tregs in tolerant kidney transplant recipients. Profiling relied on immunoSEQ multiplex PCR, and the TCRdb table lists in-frame clones only, not all of them. Here the sample spans about 77,000 clones, 98% being singletons. The sample here was CD4+ T cells from blood, taken before the transplant. These receptors all come from a human donor who received a combined kidney and bone marrow transplant.

This chain joins TRBV5-6 and TRBJ1-2; D perhaps matches TRBD1 (6 bases). V dropped 0 bases and J dropped 4 bases, with 16 bases sitting between them. The CDR3 loop spans 16 amino acids. CDR1 and CDR2 from the germline V gene are SGHDT and YYEEEE. CDR3 bases: TGTGCCAGCAGCTTGGTGTCAGGGGTGGTAAGCTATGGCTACACCTTC. Its protein is CASSLVSGVVSYGYTF. The variable domain in full, completed from reference TRBV5-6 and TRBJ1-2, reads DAGVTQSPTHLIKTRGQQVTLRCSPKSGHDTVSWYQQALGQGPQFIFQYYEEEERQRGNFPDRFSGHQFPNYSSELNVNALLLGDSALYLCASSLVSGVVSYGYTFGSGTRLTVV.

This chain joins TRBV2 and TRBJ2-1, with 8 bases identical to TRBD1. Germline V CDR1 and CDR2: SNHLY, FYNNEI. The J segment lost 9 bases and the V segment lost 4 bases, leaving 5 bases of the junction unmatched. CDR3 size: 13 residues. The CDR3 sequence is CASSVDRGGEQFF. The CDR3 DNA is TGTGCCAGCAGTGTTGACAGGGGAGGTGAGCAGTTCTTC.

V gene TRBV18 combines with J gene TRBJ2-7; 9 bases agree with TRBD1. Trimming took 4 bases from V and 3 from J; bases not matched to a gene: 4. The CDR3 has 14 residues. Germline lookup yields CDR1 KGHSH and CDR2 LQKENI. CDR3 loop: CASSQGQGSYEQYF. The CDR3, as DNA: TGTGCCAGCTCACAGGGACAGGGTAGCTACGAGCAGTACTTC.

Comments on this clone: Different DNA sequences within this sample yield the same CDR3. The V and J genes are TRBV27 and TRBJ2-7; 10 bases are a match to TRBD1. The CDR3 sequence is 15 residues long. CDR1 and CDR2 (germline): MNHEY, SMNVEV (reference sequence). With V trimmed by 1 base and J by 1 base, 1 base remained unmatched. CDR3 loop: CASSLLGQGSYEQYF. DNA of the CDR3: TGTGCCAGCAGTTTATTGGGACAGGGGTCCTACGAGCAGTACTTC.

This clone was seen just once. The chain uses TRBV7-6 and TRBJ2-3, with D perhaps matching TRBD1 (6 bases). This CDR3 region has 16 residues. The V gene lost 2 bases and the J gene lost 6 bases, with 18 bases spanning the gap. Germline-derived CDR1 and CDR2 are SGHVS and FNYEAQ. This chain's CDR3 is CASSLSSASQGDTQYF. The CDR3 DNA is TGTGCCAGCAGCTTAAGTTCCGCCTCTCAGGGGGATACGCAGTATTTT.

The chain uses TRBV7-9 and TRBJ2-2; no reliable D call. This CDR3 has 11 residues. The V end lost 2 bases, the J end lost 10 bases, and 5 bases lay between the germline ends. Germline CDR1 reads SEHNR; CDR2 reads FQNEAQ (reference sequence). CDR3 sequence reads: CASSLWQELFF. The CDR3 DNA reads TGTGCCAGCAGCTTATGGCAGGAGCTGTTTTTT.

The genes are TRBV14 and TRBJ2-3; TRBD1 might be the D (5 bases). V was pared by 5 bases and J by 1 base, with 13 bases between. This CDR3 contains 15 residues. CDR1 and CDR2 from the germline V gene are SGHDN and FVKESK. CDR3 in amino acids: CASSKRQFRTDTQYF. The CDR3 DNA sequence: TGTGCCAGCAGCAAGAGACAGTTTCGCACAGATACGCAGTATTTT.

Only one count was recorded for this clone. The rearrangement joins TRBV7-6 to TRBJ1-2, with D perhaps TRBD1 (5 bases). The CDR3 runs 13 residues. V lost 5 bases and J lost 7, with 14 bases in between. CDR1 SGHVS and CDR2 FNYEAQ come from the germline V gene. The CDR3 spells CASSLTEKSGYTF. CDR3 sequence (DNA): TGTGCCAGCAGCCTGACAGAGAAATCTGGCTACACCTTC.

The chain employs TRBV19 and TRBJ2-1, with 11 bases lining up with TRBD2. The germline CDR1 and CDR2 sequences are LNHDA and SQIVND (reference sequence). CDR3 size: 16 residues. V was clipped by 5 bases and J by 4 bases; unmatched bases: 7. CDR3 DNA: TGTGCCAGTAGTCTACCCGGGACTAGCGGATACAATGAGCAGTTCTTC. Encoded protein: CASSLPGTSGYNEQFF.

This clone was seen just once. V and J are TRBV2 and TRBJ1-4; D is unresolved. Germline V gives CDR1 SNHLY, CDR2 FYNNEI. The CDR3 extends over 13 amino acids. V was trimmed by 10 bases and J by 7 bases, leaving 16 bases between them. The CDR3 protein is CATFRGPAEKLFF. The DNA for the CDR3 is TGTGCCACCTTTCGTGGCCCCGCTGAAAAACTGTTTTTT.

The rearrangement links TRBV6-5 to TRBJ2-6, with D possibly matching TRBD1 (6 bases). CDR3 length: 15 residues. V was clipped by 10 bases and J by 4 bases, with 17 bases between them. Germline lookup yields CDR1 MNHEY and CDR2 SVGAGI. CDR3 region: CATGPTGTGANVLTF. Written as DNA, the CDR3 is TGTGCCACCGGTCCAACAGGGACCGGGGCCAACGTCCTGACTTTC.

This clone was seen only once. The V call is TRBV11-2, the J call TRBJ2-1; TRBD2 matches at 12 bases. Germline loops: CDR1 SGHAT, CDR2 FQNNGV. The CDR3 extends over 18 amino acids. Trimming cost V 2 bases and J 7 bases; bases outside gene matches: 12. The CDR3: CASSLWGRTSGVPNEQFF. The CDR3 bases are TGTGCCAGCAGCTTATGGGGAAGGACTAGCGGGGTCCCAAATGAGCAGTTCTTC.

This chain joins TRBV15 and TRBJ1-2, with 9 nucleotides matching TRBD1. CDR3 length: 14 residues. Germline loops: CDR1 LNHNV, CDR2 YYDKDF (reference sequence). V shed 2 bases, J shed 8 bases, and the junction held 6 bases outside the gene matches. As DNA, the CDR3 is TGTGCCACCAGCAGACAACAGGGGGCTGAAGGCTACACCTTC. As protein: CATSRQQGAEGYTF.

The chain uses TRBV19 and TRBJ1-1; TRBD1 matches 9 bases. Germline V gives CDR1 LNHDA, CDR2 SQIVND (reference sequence). The CDR3 sequence is 14 residues long. V shed 3 bases, J shed 6 bases, and the junction held 5 bases outside the gene matches. CDR3 amino acids: CASSMDRGLSEAFF. Written as DNA, the CDR3 is TGTGCCAGTAGTATGGACAGGGGACTCTCTGAAGCTTTCTTT. Full variable domain (outside the CDR3, taken from reference TRBV19 and TRBJ1-1): DGGITQSPKYLFRKEGQNVTLSCEQNLNHDAMYWYRQDPGQGLRLIYYSQIVNDFQKGDIAEGYSVSREKKESFPLTVTSAQKNPTAFYLCASSMDRGLSEAFFGQGTRLTVV.

The J gene is TRBJ2-7, the V gene TRBV5-8; D perhaps matches TRBD2 (6 bases). This CDR3 contains 14 residues. V lost 2 bases to trimming and J lost 4 bases, with 13 bases between them. CDR1 SGHTS and CDR2 YDEGEE come from the germline V gene. DNA of the CDR3: TGTGCCAGCAGCTTTAGTGGGGGGATGTACGAGCAGTACTTC. The encoded protein is CASSFSGGMYEQYF.

The chain combines TRBV10-3 with TRBJ2-7; 10 positions match TRBD2. Germline V gene lookup returns CDR1 ENHRY and CDR2 SYGVKD. The CDR3 is made up of 15 amino acids. The junction had 7 bases not matched to a gene; V was cut back by 4 bases and J by 4 bases. CDR3 in amino acids: CAISARTSGSYEQYF. CDR3 in DNA: TGTGCCATCAGTGCCCGGACTAGCGGATCATACGAGCAGTACTTC.

This clone was counted only a few times. This chain connects TRBV27 to TRBJ2-7; TRBD2 might be the D (6 bases). Germline values: CDR1 MNHEY, CDR2 SMNVEV (reference sequence). The V end was cut by 2 bases, the J end by 4 bases, with 9 bases between. The CDR3 totals 13 residues. CDR3 bases: TGTGCCAGCAGTTTACGGGGGTATTACGAGCAGTACTTC. Translation gives CASSLRGYYEQYF.

V is TRBV4-1 and J is TRBJ2-5, with TRBD1 matching 9 bases. This CDR3 region has 15 residues. Germline V gene data show CDR1 as MGHRA and CDR2 as YSYEKL. J gave up 5 bases and V 4 bases, and 8 bases lay outside the gene matches. The CDR3 DNA reads TGCGCCAGCAGCCCCCGGGACAGGGAGTTTGAGACCCAGTACTTC. Translated, it gives CASSPRDREFETQYF.

This chain joins TRBV15 and TRBJ1-4; no definite D call. Trimming removed 0 bases from V and 4 bases from J, with 9 bases in between. Germline lookup yields CDR1 LNHNV and CDR2 YYDKDF (reference sequence). CDR3 length: 15 residues. The CDR3 here is CATSRDASFNEKLFF. The DNA of the CDR3 is TGTGCCACCAGCAGAGATGCGAGTTTTAATGAAAAACTGTTTTTT.

Regarding this clone: A junction end diverges from the germline sequence, so it may reflect a read error. The chain has TRBV7-2 and TRBJ1-2; D possibly corresponds to TRBD1 (5 bases). Germline V gives CDR1 SGHTA, CDR2 FQGNSA. This CDR3 has 12 amino acids. In DNA, the CDR3 is TGTGCCAGCAGCTACAGTCCCAGGGTTGATAGCTTC. Its translation: CASSYSPRVDSF.

The chain has TRBV7-9 and TRBJ1-2; no definite D call. CDR3 size: 11 residues. V gave up 8 bases and J gave up 7 bases, with 11 bases separating them. Germline CDR1 SEHNR, CDR2 FQNEAQ (reference sequence). The CDR3 reads CASDSGGGYTF. CDR3 coding DNA: TGTGCCAGCGATAGTGGAGGTGGCTACACCTTC.

The J gene is TRBJ1-1, the V gene TRBV4-2; no clear D. V lost 0 bases, J lost 3 bases, and 11 bases lay in between. From germline, CDR1 is LGHNA and CDR2 YNFKEQ. The CDR3 length is 15 residues. The DNA of the CDR3 is TGTGCCAGCAGCCAAGACTCGGGGTGGGACACTGAAGCTTTCTTT. Residues: CASSQDSGWDTEAFF.

The chain's CDR3 is CASSLGPQDTQYF. The CDR3 nucleotides read TGTGCCAGCAGCTTAGGCCCCCAGGATACGCAGTATTTT. This chain links TRBV11-2 with TRBJ2-3; D remains unclear. V was trimmed by 1 base and J by 6 bases, leaving 8 bases between them. CDR1 is SGHAT, CDR2 FQNNGV, per germline. The CDR3 runs to 13 residues.

The chain has TRBV28 and TRBJ2-1, with TRBD2 matching 11 bases. Trimming at V came to 6 bases and at J to 6 bases, leaving 7 bases not matched to a gene. The CDR3 runs 15 residues. Germline CDR1 is MDHEN and CDR2 is SYDVKM. The CDR3 bases are TGTGCCAGCAGGAGGACTAGCGGGTATCGCAATGAGCAGTTCTTC. Protein: CASRRTSGYRNEQFF.

The V gene is TRBV5-6, the J gene TRBJ2-2, with D possibly TRBD2 on 5 matching bases. V gave up 2 bases and J gave up 4 bases, with 9 bases separating them. Per the germline V gene, CDR1 is SGHDT and CDR2 is YYEEEE. This CDR3 is built from 14 residues. The CDR3 sequence is CASSFGGRTGELFF. The CDR3 coding sequence is TGTGCCAGCAGCTTTGGCGGGCGCACCGGGGAGCTGTTTTTT.

This chain connects TRBV19 to TRBJ1-1; D perhaps matches TRBD1 (6 bases). There are 13 residues in the CDR3. V was cut by 7 bases and J by 6 bases, with 15 bases left in between. Germline V CDR1 and CDR2: LNHDA, SQIVND (reference sequence). DNA of the CDR3: TGTGCCAGTATGGGGGCTCCCGTGGCTGAAGCTTTCTTT. Protein sequence: CASMGAPVAEAFF.

The chain is built from TRBV5-4 and TRBJ2-3; 10 bases align to TRBD2. Germline lookup yields CDR1 SGHNT and CDR2 YYREEE (reference sequence). The CDR3 is 17 amino acids. The V and J ends lost 4 bases and 7 bases, in that order; junction bases with no gene match: 15. The CDR3 bases are TGTGCCAGCAGCCAACCCCTAGCGGGAGCCACCATTAATACGCAGTATTTT. Protein: CASSQPLAGATINTQYF. Filled out from reference TRBV5-4 and TRBJ2-3, the complete variable domain reads ETGVTQSPTHLIKTRGQQVTLRCSSQSGHNTVSWYQQALGQGPQFIFQYYREEENGRGNFPPRFSGLQFPNYSSELNVNALELDDSALYLCASSQPLAGATINTQYFGPGTRLTVL.

The chain carries TRBV20-1 and TRBJ2-3; D ambiguous. CDR3 length: 11 amino acids. Germline values: CDR1 DFQATT, CDR2 SNEGSKA (reference sequence). Trimming took off 2 bases at V and 6 bases at J, with 6 bases between the two ends. In DNA form, the CDR3 reads TGCAGTGCTAGAACCGGGGATACGCAGTATTTT. As protein: CSARTGDTQYF.